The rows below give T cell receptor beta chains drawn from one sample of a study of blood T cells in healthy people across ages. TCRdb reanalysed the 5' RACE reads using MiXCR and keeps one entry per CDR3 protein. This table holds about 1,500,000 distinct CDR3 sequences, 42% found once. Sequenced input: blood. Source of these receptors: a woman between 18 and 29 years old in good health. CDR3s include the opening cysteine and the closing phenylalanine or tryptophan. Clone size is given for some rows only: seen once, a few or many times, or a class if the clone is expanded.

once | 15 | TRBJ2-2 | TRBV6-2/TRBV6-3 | CASSRRDRGSGELFF
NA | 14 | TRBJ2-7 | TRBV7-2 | CASRPGSIVYEQYF
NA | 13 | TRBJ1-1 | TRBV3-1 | CASSQRGITEAFF
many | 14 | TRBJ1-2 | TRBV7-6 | CASRRTDDAYGYTF
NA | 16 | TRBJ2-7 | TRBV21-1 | CASTLSRLAGTYEQYF
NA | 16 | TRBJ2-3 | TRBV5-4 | CASSLGFGGSTDTQYF
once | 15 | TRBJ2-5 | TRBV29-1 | CSVLGRNWREQEQYF
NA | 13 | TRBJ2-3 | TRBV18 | CASSPAGVDTQYF
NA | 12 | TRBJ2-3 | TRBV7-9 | CASSLDLESQYF
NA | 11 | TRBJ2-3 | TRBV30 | CAWTLTDTQYF
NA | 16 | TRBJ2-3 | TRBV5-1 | CASSLTGTGGTDTQYF
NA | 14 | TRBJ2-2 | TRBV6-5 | CASSPGQGIGELFF
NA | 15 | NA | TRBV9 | CASSVNTGSRETQYF
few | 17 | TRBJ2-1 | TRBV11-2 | CASSLSARLSGSDEQFF
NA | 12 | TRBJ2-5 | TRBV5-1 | CASRQPLGPQYF
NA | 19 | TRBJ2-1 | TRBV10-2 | CASTPWGQRSPLTGNEQFF
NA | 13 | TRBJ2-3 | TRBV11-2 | CASSLDQVALGYF
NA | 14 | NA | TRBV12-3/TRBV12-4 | CASSARTGNYEQYF
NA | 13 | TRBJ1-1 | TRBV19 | CASRVEAGAYAFF
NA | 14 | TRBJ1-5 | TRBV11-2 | CASSSGTGARPQHF
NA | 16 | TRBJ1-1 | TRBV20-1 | CSARDVGQGGRTEAFF
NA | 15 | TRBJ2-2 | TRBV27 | CASKGLGVGTGELFF
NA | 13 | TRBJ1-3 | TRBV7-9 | CASIISSGNTIYF
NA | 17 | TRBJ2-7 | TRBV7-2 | CASSLTPVGGGYNEQYF
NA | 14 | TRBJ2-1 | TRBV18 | CASSPLQENNEQFF
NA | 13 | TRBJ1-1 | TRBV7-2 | CASSFRADGRAFF
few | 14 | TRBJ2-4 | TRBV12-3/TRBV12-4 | CASSGSGAKNIQYF
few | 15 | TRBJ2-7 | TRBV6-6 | CASSYWGGKGYEQYF
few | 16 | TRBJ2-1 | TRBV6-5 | CASTRAGGIVGREQFF
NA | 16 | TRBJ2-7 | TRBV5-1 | CASSLAWDIPSYEQYF
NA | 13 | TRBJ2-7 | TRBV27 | CASSAKDHYEQYF
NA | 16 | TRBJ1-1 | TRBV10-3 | CAISERTGQGNTEAFF
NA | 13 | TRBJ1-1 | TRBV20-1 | CSARAGMNTEAFF
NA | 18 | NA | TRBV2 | CASSEMLWQAGVAYEQYF
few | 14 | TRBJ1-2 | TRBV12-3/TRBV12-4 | CASSSGPTNYGYTF
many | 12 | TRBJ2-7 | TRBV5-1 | CASSLDTYEQYF
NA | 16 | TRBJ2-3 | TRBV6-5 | CASSYSSSGGQDTQYF
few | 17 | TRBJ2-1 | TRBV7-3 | CASSVGTSGGVYNEQFF
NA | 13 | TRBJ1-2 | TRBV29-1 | CSVEGTSSGGYTF
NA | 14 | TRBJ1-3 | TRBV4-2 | CASSHGISGNTIYF
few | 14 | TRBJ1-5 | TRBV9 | CASSVDWKTQPQHF
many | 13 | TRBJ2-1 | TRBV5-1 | CASSLSPYNEQFF
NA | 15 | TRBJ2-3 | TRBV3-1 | CASSQWAGKVDTQYF
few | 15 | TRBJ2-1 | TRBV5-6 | CASSSFGRALDEQFF
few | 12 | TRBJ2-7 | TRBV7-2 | CASSWEGDEQYF
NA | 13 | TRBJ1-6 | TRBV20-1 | CSAPGRGNSPLHF
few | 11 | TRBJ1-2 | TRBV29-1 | CSVVGTGGYTF
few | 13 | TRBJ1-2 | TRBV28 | CAIPGQGAQGYTF
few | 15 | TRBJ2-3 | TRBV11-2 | CASSSGDRVPDTQYF
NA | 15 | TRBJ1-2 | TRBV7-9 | CASSSREQEDYGYTF
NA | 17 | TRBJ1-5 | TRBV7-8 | CASSLAGAGIKNQPQHF
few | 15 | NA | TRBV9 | CASSASGTRVETQYF
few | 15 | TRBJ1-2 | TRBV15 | CATSRAGTGNYGYTF
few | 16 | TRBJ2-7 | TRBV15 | CATSRDEGKGSYEQYF
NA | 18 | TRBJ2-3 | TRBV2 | CTSSDFARGVGSTDTQYF
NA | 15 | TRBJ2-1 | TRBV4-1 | CASSSLAGYFNEQFF
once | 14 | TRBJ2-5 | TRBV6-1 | CASSRPDFGETQYF
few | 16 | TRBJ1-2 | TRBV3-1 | CASSPEYRRPPDGYTF
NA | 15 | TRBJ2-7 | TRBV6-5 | CASLRRRAGGNEQYF